This T cell receptor beta chain comes out of a study of CD8+ T cells in alopecia areata. After isolation, RNA underwent reverse transcription to generate cDNA as the sequencing template. Generated by immunoSEQ multiplex PCR, the TCRdb table keeps only in-frame clones and is missing some. The sample has over 200,000 clones; 50% to 65% are singletons. The V segment lost 5 bases and the J segment 3 bases; nucleotides outside the gene matches: 14. The CDR3 loop spans 17 amino acids. CDR1 and CDR2 (germline): SQVTM, ANQGSEA. Source: CD4+ T cells sorted from blood, taken at week 0. The chain employs TRBV29-1 and TRBJ2-2; 8 nucleotides align to TRBD1. This TCR was recovered from a human donor with alopecia areata. Here the CDR3 reads CSVSQPLRGLDTGELFF. The CDR3 bases are TGCAGCGTTTCCCAGCCCCTCAGGGGGCTGGACACCGGGGAGCTGTTTTTT.